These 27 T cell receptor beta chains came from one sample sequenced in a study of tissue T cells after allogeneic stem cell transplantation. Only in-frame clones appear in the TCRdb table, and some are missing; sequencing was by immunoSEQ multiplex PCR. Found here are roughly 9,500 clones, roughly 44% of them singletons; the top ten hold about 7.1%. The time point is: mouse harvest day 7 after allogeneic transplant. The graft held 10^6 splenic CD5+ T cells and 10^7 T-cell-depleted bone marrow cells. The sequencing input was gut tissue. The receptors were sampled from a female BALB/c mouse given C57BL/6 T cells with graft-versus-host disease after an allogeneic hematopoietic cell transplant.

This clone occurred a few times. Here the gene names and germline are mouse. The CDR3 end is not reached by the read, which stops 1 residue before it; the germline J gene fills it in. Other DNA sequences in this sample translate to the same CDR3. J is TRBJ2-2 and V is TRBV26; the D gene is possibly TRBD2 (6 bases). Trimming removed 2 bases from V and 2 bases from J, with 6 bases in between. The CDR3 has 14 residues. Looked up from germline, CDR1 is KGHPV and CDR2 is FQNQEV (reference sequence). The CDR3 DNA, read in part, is TGTGCCAGCAGTCTGGGGGGGAACACCGGGCAGCTCTAC. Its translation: CASSLGGNTGQLY. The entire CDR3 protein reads CASSLGGNTGQLYF.

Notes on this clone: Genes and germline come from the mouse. CDR3: CASSLGDSQNTLYF. CDR3 DNA (partial): TGTGCAAGCAGCTTAGGGGACAGTCAAAACACCTTGTAC. The V gene is TRBV16, the J gene TRBJ2-4; tentatively, D is TRBD1 or TRBD2 (5 bases each). The read gets to within 1 residue of the CDR3 end, and the germline J gene fills in the rest. Germline V gives CDR1 SGHSA, CDR2 FRNQAP. Deletions cut 1 base from V and 0 bases from J, with 5 bases between. The CDR3 totals 14 residues.

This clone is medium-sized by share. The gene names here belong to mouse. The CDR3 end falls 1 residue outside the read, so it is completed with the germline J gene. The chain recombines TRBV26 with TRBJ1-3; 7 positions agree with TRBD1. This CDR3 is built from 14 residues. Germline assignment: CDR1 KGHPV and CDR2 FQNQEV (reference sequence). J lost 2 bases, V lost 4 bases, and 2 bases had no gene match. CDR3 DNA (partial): TGTGCCAGCAGTCAGGGGGCGCCTGGAAATACGCTCTAT. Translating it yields CASSQGAPGNTLY. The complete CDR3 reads CASSQGAPGNTLYF.

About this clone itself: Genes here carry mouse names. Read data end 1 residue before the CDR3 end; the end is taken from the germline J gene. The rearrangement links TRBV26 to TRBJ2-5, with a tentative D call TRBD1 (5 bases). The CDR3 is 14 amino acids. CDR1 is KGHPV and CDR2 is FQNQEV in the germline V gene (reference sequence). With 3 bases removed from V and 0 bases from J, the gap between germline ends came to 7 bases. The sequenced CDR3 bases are TGTGCCAGCAGTCTACAGGTTAACCAAGACACCCAGTAC. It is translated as CASSLQVNQDTQY. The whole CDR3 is CASSLQVNQDTQYF.

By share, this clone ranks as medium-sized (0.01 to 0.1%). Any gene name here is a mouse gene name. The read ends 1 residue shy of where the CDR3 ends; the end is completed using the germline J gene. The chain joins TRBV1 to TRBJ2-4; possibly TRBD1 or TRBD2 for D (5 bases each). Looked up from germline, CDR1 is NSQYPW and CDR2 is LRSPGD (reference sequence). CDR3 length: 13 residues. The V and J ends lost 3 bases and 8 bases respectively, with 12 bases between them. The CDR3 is CTCSARDPPTLYF. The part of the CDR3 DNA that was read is TGCACCTGCAGTGCTCGGGACCCCCCCACCTTGTAC.

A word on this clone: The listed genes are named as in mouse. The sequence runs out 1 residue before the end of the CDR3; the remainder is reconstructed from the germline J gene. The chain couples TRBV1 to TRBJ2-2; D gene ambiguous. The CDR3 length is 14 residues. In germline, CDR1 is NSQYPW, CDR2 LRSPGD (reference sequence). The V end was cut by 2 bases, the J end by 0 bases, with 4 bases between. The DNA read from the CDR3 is TGCACCTGCAGTGCAATCTCAAACACCGGGCAGCTCTAC. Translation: CTCSAISNTGQLY. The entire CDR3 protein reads CTCSAISNTGQLYF.

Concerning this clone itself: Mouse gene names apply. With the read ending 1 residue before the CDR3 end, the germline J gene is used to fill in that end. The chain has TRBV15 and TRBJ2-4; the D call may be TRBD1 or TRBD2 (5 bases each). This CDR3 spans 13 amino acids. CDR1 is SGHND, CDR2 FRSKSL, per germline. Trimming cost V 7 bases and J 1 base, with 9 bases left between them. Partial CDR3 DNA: TGTGCCAGCACACCGGGGGGTCAAAACACCTTGTAC. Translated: CASTPGGQNTLY. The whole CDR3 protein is CASTPGGQNTLYF.

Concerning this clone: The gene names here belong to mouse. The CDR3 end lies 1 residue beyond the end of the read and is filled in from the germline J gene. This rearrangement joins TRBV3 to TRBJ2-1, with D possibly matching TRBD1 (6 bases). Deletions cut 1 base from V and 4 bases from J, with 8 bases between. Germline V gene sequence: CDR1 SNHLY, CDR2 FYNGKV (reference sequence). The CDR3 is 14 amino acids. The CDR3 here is CASSLVRGYAEQFF. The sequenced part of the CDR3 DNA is TGTGCCAGCAGCTTAGTCAGGGGATATGCTGAGCAGTTC.

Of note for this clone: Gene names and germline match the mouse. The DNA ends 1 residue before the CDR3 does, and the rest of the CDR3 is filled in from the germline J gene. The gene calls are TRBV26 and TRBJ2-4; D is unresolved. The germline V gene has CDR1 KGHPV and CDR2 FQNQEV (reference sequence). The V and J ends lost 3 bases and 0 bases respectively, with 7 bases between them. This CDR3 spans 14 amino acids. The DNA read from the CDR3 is TGTGCCAGCAGTCTACAGCGTAGTCAAAACACCTTGTAC. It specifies CASSLQRSQNTLY. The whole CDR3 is CASSLQRSQNTLYF.

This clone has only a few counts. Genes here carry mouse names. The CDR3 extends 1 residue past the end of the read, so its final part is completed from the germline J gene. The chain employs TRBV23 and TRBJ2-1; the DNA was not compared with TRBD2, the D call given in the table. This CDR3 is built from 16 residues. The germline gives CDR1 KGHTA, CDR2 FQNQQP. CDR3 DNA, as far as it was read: TGCTCCAGCAGTCATCGGGACTGGGGGGGGTATGCTGAGCAGTTC. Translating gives CSSSHRDWGGYAEQF. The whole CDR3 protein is CSSSHRDWGGYAEQFF.

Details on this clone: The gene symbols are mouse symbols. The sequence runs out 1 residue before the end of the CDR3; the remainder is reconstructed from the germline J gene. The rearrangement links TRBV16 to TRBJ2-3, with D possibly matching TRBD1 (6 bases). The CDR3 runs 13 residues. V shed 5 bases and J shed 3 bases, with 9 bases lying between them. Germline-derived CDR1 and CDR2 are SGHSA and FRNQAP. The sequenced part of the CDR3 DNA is TGTGCAAGCAGCCATACAGGGGCAGAAACGCTGTAT. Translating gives CASSHTGAETLY. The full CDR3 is CASSHTGAETLYF.

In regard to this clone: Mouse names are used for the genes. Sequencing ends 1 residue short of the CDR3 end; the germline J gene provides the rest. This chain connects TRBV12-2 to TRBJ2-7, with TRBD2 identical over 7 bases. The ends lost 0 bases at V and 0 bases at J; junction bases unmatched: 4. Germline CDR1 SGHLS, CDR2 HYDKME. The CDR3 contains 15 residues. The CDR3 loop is CASSLVWGNSYEQYF. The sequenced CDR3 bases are TGTGCCAGCTCTCTCGTCTGGGGGAACTCCTATGAACAGTAC.

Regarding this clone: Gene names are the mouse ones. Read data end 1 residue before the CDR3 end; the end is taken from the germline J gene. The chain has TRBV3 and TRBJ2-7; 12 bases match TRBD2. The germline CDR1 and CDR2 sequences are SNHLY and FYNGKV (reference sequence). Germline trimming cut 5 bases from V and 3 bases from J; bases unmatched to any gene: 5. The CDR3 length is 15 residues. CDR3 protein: CASSRDWGAIYEQYF. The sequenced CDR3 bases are TGTGCCAGCAGCCGGGACTGGGGGGCGATCTATGAACAGTAC.

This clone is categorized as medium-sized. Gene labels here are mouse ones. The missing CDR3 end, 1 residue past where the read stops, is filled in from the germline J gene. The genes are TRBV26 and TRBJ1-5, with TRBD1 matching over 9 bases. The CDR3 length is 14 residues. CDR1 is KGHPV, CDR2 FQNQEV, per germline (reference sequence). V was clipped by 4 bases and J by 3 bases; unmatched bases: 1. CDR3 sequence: CASSRTGANQAPLF. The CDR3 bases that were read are TGTGCCAGCAGTCGGACAGGGGCCAACCAGGCTCCGCTT.

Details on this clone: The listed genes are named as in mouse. CDR3 bases read: TGTGCCAGCAGTCTGCCGGACAGGTCCTACACC. Protein sequence: CASSLPDRSYT. Given in full, the CDR3 is CASSLPDRSYTF. The V and J genes are TRBV26 and TRBJ1-2, with 7 bases identical to TRBD1. The CDR3 extends 1 residue past the end of the read, so its final part is completed from the germline J gene. J was trimmed by 10 bases and V by 2 bases; bases with no gene match: 4. Germline CDR1 KGHPV, CDR2 FQNQEV (reference sequence). The CDR3 runs 12 residues.

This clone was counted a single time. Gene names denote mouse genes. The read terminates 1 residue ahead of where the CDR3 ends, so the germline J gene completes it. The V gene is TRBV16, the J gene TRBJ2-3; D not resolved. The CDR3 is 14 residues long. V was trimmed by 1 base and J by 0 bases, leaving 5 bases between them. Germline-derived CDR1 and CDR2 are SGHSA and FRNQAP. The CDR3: CASSLAGSAETLYF. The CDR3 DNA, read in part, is TGTGCAAGCAGCTTAGCAGGTAGTGCAGAAACGCTGTAT.

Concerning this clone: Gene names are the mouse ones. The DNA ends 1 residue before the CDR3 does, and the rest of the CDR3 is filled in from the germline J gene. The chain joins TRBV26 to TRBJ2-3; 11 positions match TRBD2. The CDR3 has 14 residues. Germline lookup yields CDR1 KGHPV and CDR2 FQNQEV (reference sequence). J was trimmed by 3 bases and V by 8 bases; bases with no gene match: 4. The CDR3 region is CASCRLGGAETLYF. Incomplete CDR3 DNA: TGTGCCAGCTGTCGACTGGGGGGGGCAGAAACGCTGTAT.

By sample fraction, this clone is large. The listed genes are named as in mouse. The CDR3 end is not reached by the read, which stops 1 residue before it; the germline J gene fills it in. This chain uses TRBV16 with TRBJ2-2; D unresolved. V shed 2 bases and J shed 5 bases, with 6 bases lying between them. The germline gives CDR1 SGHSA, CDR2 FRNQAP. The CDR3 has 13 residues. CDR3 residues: CASSLRDTGQLYF. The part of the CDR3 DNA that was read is TGTGCAAGCAGCTTAAGGGATACCGGGCAGCTCTAC.

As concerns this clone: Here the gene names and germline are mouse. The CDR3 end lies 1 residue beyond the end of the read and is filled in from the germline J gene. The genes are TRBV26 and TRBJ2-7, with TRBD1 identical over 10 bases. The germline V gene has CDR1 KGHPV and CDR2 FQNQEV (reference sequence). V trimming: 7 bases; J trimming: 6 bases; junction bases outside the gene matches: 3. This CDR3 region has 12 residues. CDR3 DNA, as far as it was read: TGTGCCAGCATACGGGACAGGGGTGAACAGTAC. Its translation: CASIRDRGEQY. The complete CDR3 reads CASIRDRGEQYF.

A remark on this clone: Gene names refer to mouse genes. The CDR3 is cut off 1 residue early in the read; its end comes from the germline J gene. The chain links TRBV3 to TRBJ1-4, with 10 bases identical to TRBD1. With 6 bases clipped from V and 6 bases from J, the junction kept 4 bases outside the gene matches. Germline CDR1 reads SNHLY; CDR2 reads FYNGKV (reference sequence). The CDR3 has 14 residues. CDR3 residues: CASRPGTGDERLFF. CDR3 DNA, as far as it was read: TGTGCCAGCAGGCCCGGGACAGGGGACGAAAGATTATTT.

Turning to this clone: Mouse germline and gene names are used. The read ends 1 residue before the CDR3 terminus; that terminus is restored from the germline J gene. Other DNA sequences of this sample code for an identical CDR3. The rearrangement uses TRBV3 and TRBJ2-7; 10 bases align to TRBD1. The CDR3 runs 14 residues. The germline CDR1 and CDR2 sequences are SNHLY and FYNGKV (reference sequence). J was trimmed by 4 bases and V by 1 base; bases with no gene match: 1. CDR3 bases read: TGTGCCAGCAGCTTAGGGGACAGGGGTTATGAACAGTAC. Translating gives CASSLGDRGYEQY. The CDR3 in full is CASSLGDRGYEQYF.

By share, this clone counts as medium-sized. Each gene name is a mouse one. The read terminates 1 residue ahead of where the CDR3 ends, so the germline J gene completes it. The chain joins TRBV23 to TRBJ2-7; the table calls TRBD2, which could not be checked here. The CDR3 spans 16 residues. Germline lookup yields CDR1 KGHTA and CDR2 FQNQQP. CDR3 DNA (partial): TGCTCCAGCAGTCAATCGAGGGGGGGGAGCTCCTATGAACAGTAC. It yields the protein CSSSQSRGGSSYEQY. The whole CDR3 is CSSSQSRGGSSYEQYF.

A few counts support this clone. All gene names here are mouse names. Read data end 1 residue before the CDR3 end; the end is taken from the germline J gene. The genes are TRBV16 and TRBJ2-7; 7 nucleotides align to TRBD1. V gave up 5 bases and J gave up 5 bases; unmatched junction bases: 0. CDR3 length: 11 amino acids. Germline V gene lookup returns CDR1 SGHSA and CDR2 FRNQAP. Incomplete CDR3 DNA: TGTGCAAGCAGCACAGGGGATGAACAGTAC. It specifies CASSTGDEQY. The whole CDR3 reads CASSTGDEQYF.

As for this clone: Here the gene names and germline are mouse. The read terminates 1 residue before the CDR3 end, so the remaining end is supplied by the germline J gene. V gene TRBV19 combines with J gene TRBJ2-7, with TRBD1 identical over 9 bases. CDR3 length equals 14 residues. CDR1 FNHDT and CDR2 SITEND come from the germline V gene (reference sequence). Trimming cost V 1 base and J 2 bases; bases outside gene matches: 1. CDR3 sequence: CASSIRQGAYEQYF. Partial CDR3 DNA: TGTGCCAGCAGTATAAGACAGGGGGCCTATGAACAGTAC.

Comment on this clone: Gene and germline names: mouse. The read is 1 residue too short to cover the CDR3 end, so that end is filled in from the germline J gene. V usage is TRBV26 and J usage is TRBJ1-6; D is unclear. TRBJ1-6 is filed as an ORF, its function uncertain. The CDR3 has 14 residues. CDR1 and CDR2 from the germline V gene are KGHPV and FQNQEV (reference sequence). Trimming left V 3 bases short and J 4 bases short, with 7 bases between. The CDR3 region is CASSLTPYNSPLYF. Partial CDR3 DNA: TGTGCCAGCAGTCTAACACCTTATAATTCGCCCCTCTAC.

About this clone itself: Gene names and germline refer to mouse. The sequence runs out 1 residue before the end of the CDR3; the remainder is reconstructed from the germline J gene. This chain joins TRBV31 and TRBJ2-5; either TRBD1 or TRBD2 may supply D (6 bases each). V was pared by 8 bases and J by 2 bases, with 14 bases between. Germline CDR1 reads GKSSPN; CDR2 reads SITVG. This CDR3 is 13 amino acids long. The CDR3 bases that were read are TGTGCCCCCGATGGGGGCGGCCAAGACACCCAGTAC. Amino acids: CAPDGGGQDTQY. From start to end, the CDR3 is CAPDGGGQDTQYF. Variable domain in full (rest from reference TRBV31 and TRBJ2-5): AQTIHQWPVAEIKAVGSPLSLGCTIKGKSSPNLYWYWQATGGTLQQLFYSITVGQVESVVQLNLSASRPKDDQFILSTEKLLLSHSGFYLCAPDGGGQDTQYFGPGTRLLVL.

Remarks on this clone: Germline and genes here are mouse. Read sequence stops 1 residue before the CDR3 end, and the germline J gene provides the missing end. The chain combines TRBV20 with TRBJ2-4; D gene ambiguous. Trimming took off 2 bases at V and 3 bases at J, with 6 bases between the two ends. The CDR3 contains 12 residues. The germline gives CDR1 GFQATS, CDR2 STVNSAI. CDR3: CGARRRQNTLYF. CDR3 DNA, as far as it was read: TGTGGTGCTAGGCGGCGACAAAACACCTTGTAC.